The T cell receptor (beta chain) under discussion was sequenced for a study of PD-1 blockade in classical Hodgkin lymphoma. The ends were cut back, 0 bases at V and 3 bases at J, with 9 bases in the middle. CDR3 length: 15 amino acids. Germline values: CDR1 LGHNA, CDR2 YSLEER. Following autologous stem cell transplantation, relapse occurred in every patient, and exposure to brentuximab vedotin varied. Study-wide results and limits: Newly diagnosed patients were reported to exhibit reduced baseline TCR diversity relative to healthy donors. Nivolumab starters within 1 year of ASCT were excluded.

The method was immunoSEQ multiplex PCR; TCRdb's version includes in-frame clones alone and lacks a portion of them. The sample carries around 13,000 clones, over 75% recorded once. For this clone: Antigen: not known.

Sequenced here: peripheral blood mononuclear cells (PBMCs), sampled at baseline. This receptor was obtained from a human donor with classical Hodgkin lymphoma. The gene calls are TRBV4-3 and TRBJ1-5, with D uncertain. Here the CDR3 reads CASSQEFNHNQPQHF. The CDR3 nucleotides read TGCGCCAGCAGCCAAGAATTCAACCACAATCAGCCCCAGCATTTT.